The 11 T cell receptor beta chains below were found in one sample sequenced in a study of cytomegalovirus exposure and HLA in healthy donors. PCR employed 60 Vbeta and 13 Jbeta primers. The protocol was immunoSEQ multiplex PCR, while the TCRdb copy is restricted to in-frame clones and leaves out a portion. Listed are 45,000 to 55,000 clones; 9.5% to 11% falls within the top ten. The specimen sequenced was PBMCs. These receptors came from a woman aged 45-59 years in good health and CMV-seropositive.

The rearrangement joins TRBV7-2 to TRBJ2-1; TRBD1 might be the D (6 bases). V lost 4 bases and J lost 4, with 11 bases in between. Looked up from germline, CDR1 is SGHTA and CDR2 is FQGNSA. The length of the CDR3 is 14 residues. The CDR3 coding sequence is TGTGCCAGCAGCTCCAACAGGGTATACAATGAGCAGTTCTTC. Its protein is CASSSNRVYNEQFF. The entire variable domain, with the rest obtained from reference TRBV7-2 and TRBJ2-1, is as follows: GAGVSQSPSNKVTEKGKDVELRCDPISGHTALYWYRQSLGQGLEFLIYFQGNSAPDKSGLPSDRFSAERTGGSVSTLTIQRTQQEDSAVYLCASSSNRVYNEQFFGPGTRLTVL.

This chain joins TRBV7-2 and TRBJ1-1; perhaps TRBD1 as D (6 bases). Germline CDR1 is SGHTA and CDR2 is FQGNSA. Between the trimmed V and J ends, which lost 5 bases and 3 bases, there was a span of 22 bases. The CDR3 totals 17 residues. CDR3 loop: CASSPRGGFKKDTEAFF. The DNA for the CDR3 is TGTGCCAGCAGCCCGAGGGGGGGGTTTAAAAAGGACACTGAAGCTTTCTTT.

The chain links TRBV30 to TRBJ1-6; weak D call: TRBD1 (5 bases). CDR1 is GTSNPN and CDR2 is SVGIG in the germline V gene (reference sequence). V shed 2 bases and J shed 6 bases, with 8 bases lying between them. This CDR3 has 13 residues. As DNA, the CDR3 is TGTGCCTGGAGTAGGGGCTCTAATTCACCCCTCCACTTT. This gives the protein CAWSRGSNSPLHF.

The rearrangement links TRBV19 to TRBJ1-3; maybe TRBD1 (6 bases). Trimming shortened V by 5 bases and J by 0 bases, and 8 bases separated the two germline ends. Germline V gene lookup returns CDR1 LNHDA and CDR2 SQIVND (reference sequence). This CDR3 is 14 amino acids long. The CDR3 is CASSLQGSGNTIYF. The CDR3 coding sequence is TGTGCCAGTAGTCTACAGGGCTCTGGAAACACCATATATTTT.

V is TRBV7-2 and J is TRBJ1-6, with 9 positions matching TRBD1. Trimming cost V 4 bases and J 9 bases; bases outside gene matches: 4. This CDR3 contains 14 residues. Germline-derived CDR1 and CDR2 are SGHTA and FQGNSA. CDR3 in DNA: TGTGCCAGCAGCTCCCGGGACAGGGCTTCACCCCTCCACTTT. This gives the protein CASSSRDRASPLHF.

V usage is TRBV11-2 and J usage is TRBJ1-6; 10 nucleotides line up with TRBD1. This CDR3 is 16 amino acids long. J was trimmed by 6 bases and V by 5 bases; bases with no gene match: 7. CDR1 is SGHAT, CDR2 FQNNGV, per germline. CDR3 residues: CASSRQGAQGNSPLHF. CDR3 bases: TGTGCCAGCAGCCGACAGGGGGCTCAGGGTAATTCACCCCTCCACTTT.

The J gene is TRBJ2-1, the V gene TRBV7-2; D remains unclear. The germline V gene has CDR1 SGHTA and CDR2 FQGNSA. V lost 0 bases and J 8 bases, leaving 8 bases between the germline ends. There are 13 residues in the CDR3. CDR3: CASSLAPAYEQFF. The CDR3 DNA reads TGTGCCAGCAGCTTAGCGCCCGCGTATGAGCAGTTCTTC. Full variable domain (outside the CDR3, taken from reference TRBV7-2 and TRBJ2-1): GAGVSQSPSNKVTEKGKDVELRCDPISGHTALYWYRQSLGQGLEFLIYFQGNSAPDKSGLPSDRFSAERTGGSVSTLTIQRTQQEDSAVYLCASSLAPAYEQFFGPGTRLTVL.

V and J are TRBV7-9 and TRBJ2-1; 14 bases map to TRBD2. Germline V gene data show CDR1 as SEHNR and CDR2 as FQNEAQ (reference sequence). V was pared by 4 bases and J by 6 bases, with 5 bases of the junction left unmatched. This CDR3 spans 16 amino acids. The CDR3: CASSSPGLAGVNEQFF. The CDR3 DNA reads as TGTGCCAGCAGCTCGCCGGGACTAGCGGGAGTCAATGAGCAGTTCTTC.

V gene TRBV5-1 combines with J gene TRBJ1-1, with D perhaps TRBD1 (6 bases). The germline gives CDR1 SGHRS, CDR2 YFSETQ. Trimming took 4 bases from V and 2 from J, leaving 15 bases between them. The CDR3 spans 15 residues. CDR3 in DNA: TGCGCCAGCAGCCCGGCCGGACAGCCTAACACTGAAGCTTTCTTT. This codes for CASSPAGQPNTEAFF.

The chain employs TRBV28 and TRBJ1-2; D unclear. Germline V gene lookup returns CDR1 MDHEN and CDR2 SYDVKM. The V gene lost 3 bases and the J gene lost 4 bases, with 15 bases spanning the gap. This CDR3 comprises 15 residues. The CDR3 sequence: CASSLGYGSVYGYTF. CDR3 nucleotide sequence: TGTGCCAGCAGTTTGGGGTACGGGAGCGTCTATGGCTACACCTTC.

CDR3 in DNA: TGTGCCAGCAGCCGGTCGACAGGTTCCTACGAGCAGTACTTC. Translating it yields CASSRSTGSYEQYF. This chain joins TRBV14 and TRBJ2-7, with D perhaps TRBD1 (6 bases). CDR1 is SGHDN and CDR2 is FVKESK in the germline V gene. The CDR3 runs to 14 residues. The ends were cut back, 4 bases at V and 1 base at J, with 11 bases in the middle.